These 7 T cell receptor beta chains were all obtained from the same sample, sequenced in a study of glioma-infiltrating T cells. Amplification of TCR alpha and beta CDR3 regions from RNA used iRepertoire nested multiplex PCR. MiXCR was run by TCRdb on the multiplex PCR reads, yielding one entry per CDR3 protein. The sample has approximately 89,000 distinct CDR3 sequences, about 25% seen once. Sequences were obtained from glioma tissue, nonneoplastic brain tissue, or PBMCs (not recorded which). The receptors were gathered from a human donor with low-grade glioma or glioblastoma, undergoing nonglioma brain surgery, or in good health (not recorded which).

This clonotype was seen ten or more times. The V and J genes are TRBV7-2 and TRBJ1-1; TRBD1 agrees at 7 bases. V dropped 3 bases and J dropped 0; count of bases not matched to a gene: 1. The CDR3 sequence is 14 residues long. Germline V gene sequence: CDR1 SGHTA, CDR2 FQGNSA. The CDR3 DNA reads as TGTGCCAGCAGCTTGGGACAGCTGAACACTGAAGCTTTCTTT. Protein product: CASSLGQLNTEAFF.

This clonotype was seen many times. The chain recombines TRBV6-1 with TRBJ1-1; D is unclear. The germline V gene has CDR1 MNHNS and CDR2 SASEGT. Trimming removed 5 bases from V and 0 bases from J, with 7 bases in between. This CDR3 is built from 13 residues. The CDR3 DNA is TGTGCCAGCAGTCGGACGGTGAACACTGAAGCTTTCTTT. Encoded protein: CASSRTVNTEAFF.

In regard to this clonotype: A much larger clone differs from this one at a single base, so this may be a read error. The chain carries TRBV3-1 and TRBJ2-3; a weak D match, TRBD1 (5 bases). This CDR3 is 15 amino acids long. Trimming shortened V by 2 bases and J by 6 bases, and 15 bases separated the two germline ends. CDR1 is LGHDT, CDR2 YNNKEL, per germline (reference sequence). The CDR3 DNA sequence: TGTGCCAGCAGCCAATACGACCGACCAGGGGATACGCAGTATTTT. This encodes CASSQYDRPGDTQYF.

This clonotype was observed at least ten times. The genes are TRBV2 and TRBJ2-7; a weak D match, TRBD2 (6 bases). The CDR3 runs to 13 residues. The germline gives CDR1 SNHLY, CDR2 FYNNEI. V was shortened by 6 bases and J by 2 bases, with 11 bases between the two germline ends. In DNA form, the CDR3 reads TGTGCCAGCAGGCAAACTAGCCCCTACGAGCAGTACTTC. It is translated as CASRQTSPYEQYF.

The chain has TRBV5-4 and TRBJ2-2; D is ambiguous. Deletions cut 0 bases from V and 8 bases from J, with 8 bases between. The CDR3 spans 13 residues. CDR1 is SGHNT and CDR2 is YYREEE in the germline V gene (reference sequence). The CDR3 is CASSLVSSGELFF. The CDR3 DNA follows: TGTGCCAGCAGCTTGGTATCTTCTGGGGAGCTGTTTTTT.

The chain employs TRBV7-8 and TRBJ1-1, with no clear D. Germline V gene lookup returns CDR1 SGHVS and CDR2 FQNEAQ. With 4 bases removed from V and 0 bases from J, the gap between germline ends came to 18 bases. CDR3 length: 17 residues. CDR3 amino acids: CASSSRHISEMNTEAFF. For the CDR3, the DNA is TGTGCCAGCAGCTCCCGACACATTAGCGAAATGAACACTGAAGCTTTCTTT.

In its sample, this clonotype was seen many times. The chain couples TRBV6-1 to TRBJ2-1, with D tentatively TRBD1 (5 bases). V was shortened by 5 bases and J by 9 bases, with 11 bases between the two germline ends. The CDR3 totals 12 residues. CDR1 is MNHNS, CDR2 SASEGT, per germline. The CDR3 loop is CASSTRTSEQFF. CDR3 bases: TGTGCCAGCAGTACCCGGACAAGTGAGCAGTTCTTC.